This T cell receptor beta chain was captured by sequencing in a study of blood T cell repertoires in COVID-19. Whole-study context: COVID-19 samples collected from the United States, Italy and Spain covered acute and convalescent phases. Sample material is recorded as cDNA or gDNA derived from T cells, B-cell-depleted T cells, or PBMCs.

The CDR3 spans 15 residues. The protocol was immunoSEQ multiplex PCR, while the TCRdb copy is restricted to in-frame clones and leaves out a portion. In the table there are 280,000 or so clones, roughly 89% of which are singletons. Participants were aged about 18 to 89 years from 24 US areas. This clonotype originated in a woman under 30 with acute COVID-19. The chain uses TRBV21-1 and TRBJ2-7; the table assigns TRBD2, which was not confirmed against the DNA. TRBV21-1 is a listed pseudogene. Sample: PBMCs or T cells enriched from blood (not recorded which). CDR3 nucleotide sequence: TGTGCCAGCAGCAAAGCGCTTAGCGGGACGAGGGAGCAGTACTTC. It codes for CASSKALSGTREQYF.